The clone carrying this T cell receptor beta chain was counted only a few times. The data were produced by immunoSEQ multiplex PCR, yet TCRdb's version contains in-frame clones alone and is incomplete. The data contain about 430,000 clones, about 88% of them singletons. This sample is part of a study of blood T cell repertoires in COVID-19. Study-wide context: Acute and convalescent COVID-19 samples came from the United States, Italy and Spain.

The CDR3 totals 12 residues. Germline CDR1 SQVTM, CDR2 ANQGSEA. Deletions cut 1 base from V and 3 bases from J, with 7 bases between. The specimen sequenced was PBMCs or T cells enriched from blood (not recorded which). The TCR sequence derives from a woman aged 18-35 years who had been exposed to COVID-19. The rearrangement links TRBV29-1 to TRBJ2-7; no definite D call. The CDR3 loop reads CSVEGPYYEQYF. CDR3 DNA: TGCAGCGTTGAAGGGCCTTACTACGAGCAGTACTTC.